The 16 T cell receptor beta chains below all came from one sample that was sequenced in a study of response to subunit inactivated influenza vaccine. TCRdb re-called the RT-PCR reads with MiXCR, one entry per CDR3 protein. The table has 800,000 or so distinct CDR3 sequences, around 21% seen once. Source: PBMCs from blood, taken around 5 days after vaccination. Receptors were obtained from a middle-aged man who received an inactivated influenza vaccine.

The CDR3 loop reads CASSTGQGEAQYF. CDR3 nucleotide sequence: TGTGCCAGCAGCACCGGACAGGGGGAGGCCCAGTACTTC. The rearrangement joins TRBV7-2 to TRBJ2-5, with 10 bases aligning to TRBD1. The CDR3 consists of 13 residues. Trimming at V came to 5 bases and at J to 9 bases, leaving 6 bases not matched to a gene. The germline V gene encodes CDR1 SGHTA and CDR2 FQGNSA.

This clonotype came up a few times. This sequence joins TRBV2 and TRBJ2-3; TRBD2 matches at 11 bases. The germline V gene has CDR1 SNHLY and CDR2 FYNNEI. This CDR3 comprises 15 residues. V lost 3 bases and J lost 8; bases outside the gene matches: 7. The DNA for the CDR3 is TGTGCCAGCAGTGATAGCGGGAGGGCCGGAGGTACGCAGTATTTT. Amino acid sequence: CASSDSGRAGGTQYF.

This clonotype was observed a few times. This rearrangement joins TRBV9 to TRBJ2-3; the D gene is possibly TRBD2 (6 bases). CDR1 is SGDLS and CDR2 is YYNGEE in the germline V gene. The CDR3 extends over 13 amino acids. V dropped 2 bases and J dropped 7 bases, with 11 bases sitting between them. CDR3 loop: CASSVGGLNTQYF. In DNA form, the CDR3 reads TGTGCCAGCAGCGTCGGGGGATTAAATACGCAGTATTTT.

The chain carries TRBV18 and TRBJ1-1; the D is unclear. V was clipped by 5 bases and J by 0 bases, with 13 bases between them. Germline-derived CDR1 and CDR2 are KGHSH and LQKENI. This CDR3 has 15 residues. In DNA form, the CDR3 reads TGTGCCAGCTCAGTAACTGGACGGGTGAACACTGAAGCTTTCTTT. This gives the protein CASSVTGRVNTEAFF.

This sequence joins TRBV2 and TRBJ2-5; D perhaps matches TRBD1 (5 bases). Looked up from germline, CDR1 is SNHLY and CDR2 is FYNNEI. V lost 6 bases, J lost 1 base, and 12 bases lay in between. The CDR3 is 14 amino acids. In DNA, the CDR3 is TGTGCCAGCAGATTCGACAGTTCCCAAGAGACCCAGTACTTC. This gives the protein CASRFDSSQETQYF.

V is TRBV28 and J is TRBJ1-2, with TRBD1 matching over 8 bases. Germline V gene sequence: CDR1 MDHEN, CDR2 SYDVKM. The V and J ends lost 4 bases and 3 bases, in that order; junction bases with no gene match: 1. The CDR3 is 13 residues long. The CDR3 reads CASSWGQDYGYTF. The CDR3, as DNA: TGTGCCAGCAGTTGGGGACAGGACTATGGCTACACCTTC.

In its sample, this clonotype was seen a few times. The chain combines TRBV5-1 with TRBJ1-4; possible D gene TRBD1, 6 bases. Germline lookup yields CDR1 SGHRS and CDR2 YFSETQ. The CDR3 loop spans 15 amino acids. Trimming stripped 4 bases from V and 3 bases from J, with 13 bases between. The chain's CDR3 is CASSDQGRANEKLFF. The CDR3 DNA is TGCGCCAGCAGCGACCAGGGGAGGGCTAATGAAAAACTGTTTTTT.

The chain carries TRBV12-3 or TRBV12-4 and TRBJ1-1, with D perhaps TRBD1 (5 bases). Trimming left V 8 bases short and J 0 bases short, with 10 bases between. The CDR3 is 13 amino acids. The DNA of the CDR3 is TGTGCCAGCGGGATGACAGTGAACACTGAAGCTTTCTTT. It encodes CASGMTVNTEAFF.

The table lists this clonotype with a few counts. The V call is TRBV28, the J call TRBJ2-1, with D tentatively TRBD2 (6 bases). V was pared by 8 bases and J by 3 bases, with 14 bases between. Germline CDR1 and CDR2: MDHEN and SYDVKM. This CDR3 region has 14 residues. CDR3 bases: TGTGCCAGCCTACCTGTCGGGGGCTACAATGAGCAGTTCTTC. Its protein product is CASLPVGGYNEQFF.

V usage is TRBV10-3 and J usage is TRBJ2-7; TRBD2 matches 9 bases. J lost 1 base, V lost 6 bases, and 10 bases had no gene match. Germline CDR1 and CDR2: ENHRY and SYGVKD. The CDR3 has 16 amino acids. The CDR3 DNA sequence: TGTGCCATCAGCTCCACCTTAGCGGGGGAGTCCTACGAGCAGTACTTC. Translated: CAISSTLAGESYEQYF.

This clonotype has more than one count but fewer than ten. V gene TRBV29-1 combines with J gene TRBJ2-2; D ambiguous. CDR1 and CDR2 from the germline V gene are SQVTM and ANQGSEA. There are 12 residues in the CDR3. The ends were cut back, 4 bases at V and 1 base at J, with 4 bases in the middle. CDR3 in amino acids: CSVGWNTGELFF. The CDR3 bases are TGCAGCGTTGGGTGGAACACCGGGGAGCTGTTTTTT.

This clonotype appeared a few times. CDR3 protein: CASSFLVADSGEAFF. DNA of the CDR3: TGTGCCAGCAGCTTCCTCGTAGCGGACAGCGGAGAAGCTTTCTTT. The gene calls are TRBV7-9 and TRBJ1-1; possibly TRBD1 for D (6 bases). CDR3 length equals 15 residues. Germline V gene sequence: CDR1 SEHNR, CDR2 FQNEAQ (reference sequence). Deletions cut 3 bases from V and 8 bases from J, with 19 bases between. The full variable domain, in which reference TRBV7-9 and TRBJ1-1 provide the parts outside the CDR3, is DTGVSQNPRHKITKRGQNVTFRCDPISEHNRLYWYRQTLGQGPEFLTYFQNEAQLEKSRLLSDRFSAERPKGSFSTLEIQRTEQGDSAMYLCASSFLVADSGEAFFGQGTRLTVV.

Many counts were recorded for this clonotype. The rearrangement uses TRBV27 and TRBJ2-3, with D hard to call. The germline CDR1 and CDR2 sequences are MNHEY and SMNVEV (reference sequence). This CDR3 comprises 15 residues. V was pared by 0 bases and J by 1 base, with 8 bases between. The CDR3: CASSLSVAGTDTQYF. CDR3 DNA: TGTGCCAGCAGTTTATCTGTGGCGGGCACAGATACGCAGTATTTT.

Only a few counts were recorded for this clonotype. The chain joins TRBV28 to TRBJ2-5; D possibly matches TRBD1 or TRBD2 (5 bases each). Trimming took off 2 bases at V and 1 base at J, with 11 bases between the two ends. Germline V CDR1 and CDR2: MDHEN, SYDVKM. The CDR3 contains 15 residues. This CDR3 reads CASSLGGATQETQYF. In DNA form, the CDR3 reads TGTGCCAGCAGTTTAGGGGGAGCTACCCAAGAGACCCAGTACTTC.

This clonotype was observed a few times. The J gene is TRBJ2-7, the V gene TRBV6-2 or TRBV6-3; D may be TRBD1 or TRBD2 (5 bases each). Germline V gene sequence: CDR1 MNHEY, CDR2 SVGEGT. CDR3 size: 14 residues. Between the trimmed V and J ends, which lost 5 bases and 1 base, there was a span of 12 bases. The CDR3 loop reads CASSTRGESYEQYF. The CDR3 region has the DNA TGTGCCAGCAGTACCCGAGGGGAGTCCTACGAGCAGTACTTC.

This clonotype came up a few times. J is TRBJ1-5 and V is TRBV12-3 or TRBV12-4; TRBD1 matches 7 bases. The CDR3 covers 14 residues. The V and J ends lost 6 bases and 4 bases, in that order; junction bases with no gene match: 6. CDR3 nucleotides: TGTGCCAGCAGGTCCACAGGGGAAAATCAGCCCCAGCATTTT. This translates into CASRSTGENQPQHF.